This passage covers 17 T cell receptor beta chains from one sample sequenced in a study of blood T cell repertoires in COVID-19 (dated by TCRdb to the early 2020s). Receptor libraries were prepared by the immunoSEQ multiplex PCR assay. Imported from immuneACCESS, the table was reduced by TCRdb to in-frame sequences with V and J called. These copies leave out some clones; in studies compared against another copy, an unresolved V gene accounts for under half, and the cause of the remainder is not known. This sample gives 110,000 or so clones in total; roughly 80% of them show up just once. 5% to 7.5% of the sample belongs to the ten largest clones. What was sequenced was peripheral blood. The source is a man between 65 and 85 years old with acute or convalescent COVID-19.

The J gene is TRBJ2-3, the V gene TRBV10-1, with D tentatively TRBD2 (5 bases). Trimming cost V 4 bases and J 5 bases, with 16 bases left between them. Germline V gene lookup returns CDR1 WNHNN and CDR2 SYGVQD (reference sequence). The CDR3 has 15 residues. The CDR3 loop is CASSGYTKRGDTQYF. CDR3 in DNA: TGCGCCAGCAGTGGATACACGAAACGGGGAGATACGCAGTATTTT.

The chain links TRBV6-2 or TRBV6-3 to TRBJ2-1; no clear D. Germline V gene data show CDR1 as MNHEY and CDR2 as SVGEGT. Trimming stripped 2 bases from V and 1 base from J, with 6 bases between. The CDR3 extends over 14 amino acids. CDR3 region: CASSYILSYNEQFF. The CDR3 coding sequence is TGTGCCAGCAGTTACATCCTATCCTACAATGAGCAGTTCTTC.

The chain combines TRBV19 with TRBJ2-7, with a possible D match to TRBD1 (6 bases). Between the trimmed V and J ends, which lost 1 base and 1 base, there was a span of 8 bases. Per germline, CDR1 LNHDA and CDR2 SQIVND (reference sequence). This CDR3 comprises 14 residues. This CDR3 reads CASSIGRGSYEQYF. CDR3 nucleotide sequence: TGTGCCAGTAGTATAGGCAGGGGTTCCTACGAGCAGTACTTC.

The chain links TRBV18 to TRBJ2-7; 7 bases match TRBD2. Germline CDR1 is KGHSH and CDR2 is LQKENI. With V trimmed by 0 bases and J by 2 bases, 4 bases remained unmatched. The CDR3 totals 15 residues. The CDR3 DNA follows: TGTGCCAGCTCACCACCGTTGCGGGGGACCTACGAGCAGTACTTC. As protein: CASSPPLRGTYEQYF.

This clone was recorded a few times. V is TRBV15 and J is TRBJ1-5; D perhaps matches TRBD1 (5 bases). Germline V gene lookup returns CDR1 LNHNV and CDR2 YYDKDF (reference sequence). V shed 0 bases and J shed 3 bases, with 9 bases lying between them. The CDR3 sequence is 15 residues long. In DNA form, the CDR3 reads TGTGCCACCAGCAGAGATCGGGGGGTCAATCAGCCCCAGCATTTT. Translation: CATSRDRGVNQPQHF.

The chain uses TRBV18 and TRBJ1-1; D remains ambiguous. CDR3 length: 16 amino acids. Looked up from germline, CDR1 is KGHSH and CDR2 is LQKENI. Between the trimmed V and J ends, which lost 0 bases and 3 bases, there was a span of 14 bases. CDR3 nucleotides: TGTGCCAGCTCACCACCCTCCTTCCGGCAGGACACTGAAGCTTTCTTT. Translating it yields CASSPPSFRQDTEAFF.

The gene calls are TRBV6-5 and TRBJ2-3; D might be TRBD2 (6 bases). V lost 10 bases and J 10 bases, leaving 21 bases between the germline ends. Germline CDR1 reads MNHEY; CDR2 reads SVGAGI. The CDR3 has 13 residues. This chain's CDR3 is CATRPGTFFSQYF. CDR3 DNA sequence: TGTGCCACCCGTCCCGGGACTTTTTTCTCGCAGTATTTT.

The chain is built from TRBV6-2 or TRBV6-3 and TRBJ1-5, with 8 bases aligning to TRBD1. The V gene's germline CDR1 is MNHEY and CDR2 SVGEGT. This CDR3 has 18 amino acids. The V and J ends lost 2 bases and 1 base, in that order; junction bases with no gene match: 10. The CDR3 region has the DNA TGTGCCAGCAGTTACCCCGGACAGGGTGGATGGAGCAATCAGCCCCAGCATTTT. Protein: CASSYPGQGGWSNQPQHF.

This clone was found a few times. The CDR3 here is CASSRRTGVNYNSPLHF. Here the CDR3 DNA reads TGTGCCAGCAGTCGACGGACAGGGGTAAACTATAATTCACCCCTCCACTTT. This chain uses TRBV6-6 with TRBJ1-6; 9 bases are shared with TRBD1. Germline V gene lookup returns CDR1 MNHNY and CDR2 SVGAGI (reference sequence). V lost 5 bases, J lost 3 bases, and 8 bases stayed unmatched. CDR3 length: 17 residues.

The V call is TRBV6-5, the J call TRBJ1-5, with D maybe TRBD1 (6 bases). V lost 0 bases and J lost 6, with 9 bases in between. Germline values: CDR1 MNHEY, CDR2 SVGAGI. CDR3 length: 14 residues. This CDR3 reads CASSYSRGRQPQHF. CDR3 DNA sequence: TGTGCCAGCAGTTACTCCAGGGGCCGTCAGCCCCAGCATTTT.

This clone was detected a few times. This chain joins TRBV5-1 and TRBJ1-2, with 8 bases identical to TRBD1. CDR1 is SGHRS and CDR2 is YFSETQ in the germline V gene. J lost 8 bases, V lost 4 bases, and 10 bases had no gene match. The CDR3 loop spans 14 amino acids. For the CDR3, the DNA is TGCGCCAGCAGCGTAACCGGGACAGGAAGCGGCTACACCTTC. Residues: CASSVTGTGSGYTF.

A few counts support this clone. The V call is TRBV7-3, the J call TRBJ2-2; 14 nucleotides line up with TRBD2. This CDR3 has 17 residues. CDR1 SGHTA and CDR2 FQGTGA come from the germline V gene. V lost 4 bases and J lost 4; bases outside the gene matches: 5. The CDR3 sequence is CASSSGLAGEGTGELFF. The DNA for the CDR3 is TGTGCCAGCAGCTCGGGACTAGCGGGAGAGGGCACCGGGGAGCTGTTTTTT.

The chain carries TRBV11-1 and TRBJ1-1, with unresolved D. The CDR3 covers 15 residues. Between the trimmed V and J ends, which lost 5 bases and 1 base, there was a span of 14 bases. CDR1 SGHAT and CDR2 FQDESV come from the germline V gene (reference sequence). CDR3 sequence reads: CASSIHYKENTEAFF. Here the CDR3 DNA reads TGTGCCAGCAGCATACACTATAAGGAGAACACTGAAGCTTTCTTT.

The J gene is TRBJ1-2, the V gene TRBV7-2; 8 bases match TRBD1. This CDR3 region has 13 residues. Per germline, CDR1 SGHTA and CDR2 FQGNSA. Unmatched junction bases numbered 6, after V lost 5 bases and J lost 7 bases. CDR3 coding DNA: TGTGCCAGCAGCGTGGACAGGGCAGGTGGCTACACCTTC. Its translation: CASSVDRAGGYTF.

The chain uses TRBV5-1 and TRBJ2-3; 8 nucleotides match TRBD2. Germline V gene lookup returns CDR1 SGHRS and CDR2 YFSETQ. The CDR3 length is 14 residues. V lost 4 bases, J lost 4 bases, and 5 bases stayed unmatched. The CDR3 loop reads CASSPSGSADTQYF. CDR3 DNA: TGCGCCAGCAGCCCCAGCGGGAGCGCAGATACGCAGTATTTT.

This clone was seen only once. The V gene is TRBV6-2 or TRBV6-3, the J gene TRBJ2-2, with D maybe TRBD2 (6 bases). Germline loops: CDR1 MNHEY, CDR2 SVGEGT. CDR3 size: 15 residues. The V end lost 6 bases, the J end lost 2 bases, and 13 bases lay between the germline ends. The CDR3, as DNA: TGTGCCAGCAGCCTGGGACTGTTCAACACCGGGGAGCTGTTTTTT. Amino acids: CASSLGLFNTGELFF.

The rearrangement uses TRBV28 and TRBJ1-5; 8 bases line up with TRBD1. This CDR3 region has 15 residues. V was clipped by 6 bases and J by 1 base; unmatched bases: 5. Germline-derived CDR1 and CDR2 are MDHEN and SYDVKM. CDR3 protein: CASRSQGGSNQPQHF. For the CDR3, the DNA is TGTGCCAGCAGGTCACAGGGGGGGAGCAATCAGCCCCAGCATTTT.